This T cell receptor (beta chain) emerged from a study of blood T cell repertoires in COVID-19 (dated by TCRdb to 2020 to 2021). Background for the entire study: Samples covering the acute and convalescent phases of COVID-19 were provided by collaborators in the United States, Italy and Spain. A de-identified subject ID, COVID-19 status, age in years and sex were almost always included in the sample metadata. The prospective study material was composed of cDNA or gDNA derived from T cells, B-cell-depleted T cells, or PBMCs. A freely available public database, intended as a resource for researchers studying the immune response to SARS-CoV-2, is where the repertoires were released. Deeply sampled blood TCRbeta repertoires from subjects exposed to, actively infected with, or recovered from COVID-19 were included in the dataset. Where HLA class I and class II types were available, the types were taken from metadata supplied by the sample provider, not from assay-based typing. Samples were obtained from the ongoing ImmuneRACE study (first 160 participants) and from about 1,300 subjects provided by 6 global collaborators.

General findings and caveats noted by the study authors: The amount of clinical and demographic metadata varied by source and participant and was provided uncurated.

The immunoSEQ Assay, a bias-controlled multiplex PCR, was used to amplify TCRbeta CDR3 regions from genomic DNA. The published analysis was carried out like this. The number of nucleated cells in each sample was estimated from the amplification of reference gene primers within the assay. To quantify the absolute abundance of each unique TCRbeta CDR3 rearrangement, sequence reads were collapsed and filtered. For each sample, productive Simpson clonality was calculated by taking the square root of Simpson's diversity index across productive rearrangements. TCRdb holds this immuneACCESS table with in-frame rearrangements only. Some clones are missing; in checked studies, unresolved V genes explain under half, and the rest has no known cause. V, J and clone size are taken as reported in that table, and D and trimming were inferred from the DNA itself. This sample gives around 270,000 clones in total; around 87% of them show up just once. The top ten hold 2% to 2.5% of the sample.

Reading from cysteine to phenylalanine, the CDR3 counts 11 amino acids. Only the CDR3 portion is preserved as DNA: 33 bases, with reading frame beginning at the first base. V is shortened by 6 bases, J by 9 bases, and the region joining them spans 14 bases. CDR1 and CDR2, per the germline V gene (reference sequence), are GTSNPN and SVGIG. Each collaborating institution followed its own protocols to collect whole blood in K2EDTA tubes. Collaborator samples were shipped for TCRbeta analysis as frozen whole blood, isolated PBMCs, or DNA extracted from either sample type. On this clone itself: Its antigen remains unidentified. No base qualities exist here, and no much larger clone lies one base off it.

Recombination joined TRBV30 with TRBJ2-5, with an unclear D gene assignment. The clonotype comes from a woman between 45 and 65 years old with acute or convalescent COVID-19. Material for sequencing was peripheral blood. The CDR3 region reads CACSSFEAQYF. The bases are TGTGCCTGCTCTAGTTTCGAGGCCCAGTACTTC.